This TCR beta chain is from a study of blood T cell repertoires in COVID-19. Background on the study: Spain, Italy and the United States supplied samples that represented acute and convalescent COVID-19. PBMCs, B-cell-depleted T cells, or T cells were the source of the cDNA or gDNA that made up the material.

Source study methods: Nucleated cell number was recorded as an estimate derived from reference gene primer amplification. Some clones are missing from TCRdb's copy, which holds only in-frame ones; the method was immunoSEQ multiplex PCR. V and J calls and clone size come straight from that table; D and trimming were deduced from the DNA. This table has about 190,000 clones, 65% to 80% appearing once. The CDR3 covers 15 residues. The V and J ends lost 3 bases and 2 bases, in that order; junction bases with no gene match: 5. The germline V gene encodes CDR1 MNHNS and CDR2 SASEGT. This chain links TRBV6-1 with TRBJ2-7; 9 bases fit TRBD1. The sequenced material came from peripheral blood. The sequence was obtained from a man aged 45 to 65 who had recovered from COVID-19. CDR3 region: CASSEGDREAYEQYF. The CDR3 DNA sequence: TGTGCCAGCAGTGAGGGGGACAGGGAGGCCTACGAGCAGTACTTC.